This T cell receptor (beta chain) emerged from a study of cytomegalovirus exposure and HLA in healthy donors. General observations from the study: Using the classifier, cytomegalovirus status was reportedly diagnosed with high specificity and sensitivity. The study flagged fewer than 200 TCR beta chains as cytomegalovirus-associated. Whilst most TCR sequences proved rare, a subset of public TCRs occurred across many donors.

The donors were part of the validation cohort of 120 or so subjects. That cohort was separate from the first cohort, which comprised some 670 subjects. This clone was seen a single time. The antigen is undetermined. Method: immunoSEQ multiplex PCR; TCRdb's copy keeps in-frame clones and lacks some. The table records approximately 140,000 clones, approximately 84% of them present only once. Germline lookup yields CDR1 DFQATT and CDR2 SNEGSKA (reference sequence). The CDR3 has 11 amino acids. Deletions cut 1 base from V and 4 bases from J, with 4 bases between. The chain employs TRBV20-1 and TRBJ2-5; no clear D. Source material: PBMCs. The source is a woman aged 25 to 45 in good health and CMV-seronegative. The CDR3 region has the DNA TGCAGTGCTAGAGTCCGAGAGACCCAGTACTTC. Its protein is CSARVRETQYF.